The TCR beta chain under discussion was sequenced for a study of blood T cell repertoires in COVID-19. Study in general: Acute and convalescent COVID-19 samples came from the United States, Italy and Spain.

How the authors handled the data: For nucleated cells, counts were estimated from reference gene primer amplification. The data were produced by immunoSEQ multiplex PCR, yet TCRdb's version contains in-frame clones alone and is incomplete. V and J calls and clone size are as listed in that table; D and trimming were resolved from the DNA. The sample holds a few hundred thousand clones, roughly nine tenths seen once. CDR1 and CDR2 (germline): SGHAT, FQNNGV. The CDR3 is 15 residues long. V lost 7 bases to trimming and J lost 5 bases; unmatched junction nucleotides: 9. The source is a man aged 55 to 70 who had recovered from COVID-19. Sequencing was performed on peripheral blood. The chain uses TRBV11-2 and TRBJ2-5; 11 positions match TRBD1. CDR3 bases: TGTGCCAGCACCCTAACCGGGACAGGGGGGGAGACCCAGTACTTC. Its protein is CASTLTGTGGETQYF.